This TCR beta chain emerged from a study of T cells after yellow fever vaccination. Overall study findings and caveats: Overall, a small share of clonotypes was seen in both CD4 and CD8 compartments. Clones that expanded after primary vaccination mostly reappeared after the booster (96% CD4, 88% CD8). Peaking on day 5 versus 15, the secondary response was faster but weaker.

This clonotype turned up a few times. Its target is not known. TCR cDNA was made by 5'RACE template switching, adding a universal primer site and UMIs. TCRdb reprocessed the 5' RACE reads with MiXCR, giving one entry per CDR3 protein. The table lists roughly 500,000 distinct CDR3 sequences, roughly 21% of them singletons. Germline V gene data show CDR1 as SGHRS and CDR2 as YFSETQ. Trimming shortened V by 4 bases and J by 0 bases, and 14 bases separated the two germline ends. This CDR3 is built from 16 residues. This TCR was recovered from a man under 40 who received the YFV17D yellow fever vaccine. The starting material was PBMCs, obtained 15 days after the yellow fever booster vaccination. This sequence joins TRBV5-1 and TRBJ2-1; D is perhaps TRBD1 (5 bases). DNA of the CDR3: TGCGCCAGCAGCCCTGGGGCAGCTAGCTCCTACAATGAGCAGTTCTTC. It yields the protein CASSPGAASSYNEQFF.